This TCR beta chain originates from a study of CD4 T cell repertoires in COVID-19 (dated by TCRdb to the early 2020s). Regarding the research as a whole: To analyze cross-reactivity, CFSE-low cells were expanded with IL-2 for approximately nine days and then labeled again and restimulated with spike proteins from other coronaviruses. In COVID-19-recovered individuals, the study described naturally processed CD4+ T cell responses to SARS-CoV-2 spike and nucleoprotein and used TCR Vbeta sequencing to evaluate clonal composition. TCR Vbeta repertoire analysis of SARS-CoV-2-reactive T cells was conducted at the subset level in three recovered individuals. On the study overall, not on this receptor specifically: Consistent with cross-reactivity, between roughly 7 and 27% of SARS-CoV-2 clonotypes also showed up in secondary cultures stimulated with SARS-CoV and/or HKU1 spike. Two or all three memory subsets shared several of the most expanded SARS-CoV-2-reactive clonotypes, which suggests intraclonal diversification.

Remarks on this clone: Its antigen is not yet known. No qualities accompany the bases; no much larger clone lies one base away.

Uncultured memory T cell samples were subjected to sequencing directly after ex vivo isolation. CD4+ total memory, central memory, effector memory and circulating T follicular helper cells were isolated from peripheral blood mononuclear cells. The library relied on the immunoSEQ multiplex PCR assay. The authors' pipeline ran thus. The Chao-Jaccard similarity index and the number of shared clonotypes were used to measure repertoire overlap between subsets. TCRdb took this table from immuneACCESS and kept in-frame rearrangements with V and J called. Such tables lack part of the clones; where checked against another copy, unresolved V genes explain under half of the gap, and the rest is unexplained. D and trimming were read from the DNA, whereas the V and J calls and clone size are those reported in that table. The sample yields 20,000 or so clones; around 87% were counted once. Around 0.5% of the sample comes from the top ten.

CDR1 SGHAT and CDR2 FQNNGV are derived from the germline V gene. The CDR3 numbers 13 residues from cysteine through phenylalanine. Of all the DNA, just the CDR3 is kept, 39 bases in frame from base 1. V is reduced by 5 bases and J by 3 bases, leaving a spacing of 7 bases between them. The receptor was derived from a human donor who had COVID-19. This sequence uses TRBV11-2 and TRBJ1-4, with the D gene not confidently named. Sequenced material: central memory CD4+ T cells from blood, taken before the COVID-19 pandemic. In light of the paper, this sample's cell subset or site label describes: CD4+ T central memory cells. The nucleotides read TGTGCCAGCAGCCCCTATCCTAATGAAAAACTGTTTTTT. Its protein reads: CASSPYPNEKLFF. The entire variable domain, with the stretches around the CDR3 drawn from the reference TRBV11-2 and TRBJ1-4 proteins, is EAGVAQSPRYKIIEKRQSVAFWCNPISGHATLYWYQQILGQGPKLLIQFQNNGVVDDSQLPKDRFSAERLKGVDSTLKIQPAKLEDSAVYLCASSPYPNEKLFFGSGTQLSVL.